This TCR beta chain was captured by sequencing in a study of CD8 T cells in ankylosing spondylitis. This clonotype was counted once. Its antigen remains unidentified. Quantitative 5'-RACE with molecular barcodes was used to make the TCR beta libraries. TCRdb reprocessed the 5' RACE reads via MiXCR and lists one record per CDR3 protein. The sample comprises hundreds of thousands of distinct CDR3 sequences, 15% to 20% of which are singletons, and under 1.2% rests with the top ten. Study-wide findings and caveats: Previously reported in reactive arthritis synovial fluid and blood were some of the motif variants. Among TCR beta sequences, a motif of several highly homologous variants appeared characteristic of ankylosing spondylitis blood.

This clonotype originated in a male donor with ankylosing spondylitis. Sequenced material: blood, either unsorted or a sorted T cell fraction (not recorded which).

The CDR3 DNA reads TGCAGTGCAACTAGCGGACTAGCGGCCTCCTACGAGCAGTACTTC. Protein sequence: CSATSGLAASYEQYF. The chain recombines TRBV20-1 with TRBJ2-7; 10 bases fit TRBD2. V trimming: 6 bases; J trimming: 0 bases; junction bases outside the gene matches: 8. From germline, CDR1 is DFQATT and CDR2 SNEGSKA (reference sequence). CDR3 length: 15 amino acids.